The sequence of this TCR beta chain was determined in a study of shared clonotypes between healthy human individuals. Study-level points and caveats: What rarefaction showed was incomplete sorted-subset sequencing despite large depth.

Germline CDR1 and CDR2: MNHNY and SVGAGI (reference sequence). Trimming shortened V by 6 bases and J by 4 bases, and 18 bases separated the two germline ends. The CDR3 is 15 residues long. Worth noting for this clone: Its antigen remains unidentified.

TCRdb's table, derived via immunoSEQ multiplex PCR, lists solely in-frame clones and lacks some. Of under 1,100,000 clones in the sample, roughly 75% were seen once. The CD4+ fraction was divided into a CD45RA+ naive subset and a CD45RA-negative memory subset. The chain links TRBV6-6 to TRBJ2-5; D might be TRBD1 or TRBD2, each matching 5 bases. The sample consisted of memory CD4+ T cells sorted from blood. The subset is: CD45RA-negative fraction. The receptor was isolated from a man aged 18-30 years in good health. The CDR3 reads CASSRGPRNLETQYF. The CDR3 DNA reads TGTGCCAGCAGCCGGGGACCCAGAAATCTAGAGACCCAGTACTTC.